This is a list of T cell receptor beta chains from one sample in a study of blood T cell repertoires in COVID-19. Method: immunoSEQ multiplex PCR; TCRdb's copy keeps in-frame clones and lacks some. This sample has over 250,000 clones, with about 87% found just once. The sample consisted of peripheral blood. Receptors were obtained from a woman aged 45 to 65 with COVID-19, enrolled during active disease. Each CDR3 is given with its conserved first and last residue. A D gene is named only where the DNA matches it firmly. Clone size is given for some rows only: seen once, a few or many times, or a class if the clone is expanded.

TGTGCCAGCAGCTTTCGGGTTACGACCAAAAACATTCAGTACTTC CASSFRVTTKNIQYF - - TRBJ2-4 TRBV5-6
TGTGCCAGTCTGGGAGCCCTAGCGGGAGTTGCCTACAATGAGCAGTTCTTC CASLGALAGVAYNEQFF TRBD2 few TRBJ2-1 TRBV2
TGTGCCAGCAGCTTTAGACAGGGGACTGAAGCTTTCTTT CASSFRQGTEAFF TRBD1 - TRBJ1-1 TRBV11-2
TGTGCCAGCAGTTTCCCTAGCGGAGGCAGGATCGGGGAGCTGTTTTTT CASSFPSGGRIGELFF TRBD2 once TRBJ2-2 TRBV6-5
TGTGCCAGCAGTAGTAGCAGCCAAGAGACCCAGTACTTC CASSSSSQETQYF - - TRBJ2-5 TRBV5-4
TGTGCCAGCAGCGTAGTGGGAGCGGGGGGGGCCCAGGCCTACAATGAGCAGTTCTTC CASSVVGAGGAQAYNEQFF TRBD2 - TRBJ2-1 TRBV9
TGTGCCAGCAGCGTAGCCCTTAATCAGCCCCAGCATTTT CASSVALNQPQHF - once TRBJ1-5 TRBV9
TGTGCCAGCAGACCTCGCCCATCGGGCGGGGAGCTGTTTTTT CASRPRPSGGELFF - - TRBJ2-2 TRBV2
TGTGCCAGCAGTGAGGCGGAGGGTTTATCACCCCTCCACTTT CASSEAEGLSPLHF - - TRBJ1-6 TRBV6-4
TGTGCCACCAGTGAGGGGGACAGGGGGGGTAATGAGCAGTTCTTC CATSEGDRGGNEQFF TRBD1 - TRBJ2-1 TRBV24-1
TGTGCCAGCAGCTTAAGTAAGGGGGAGCGCTCCTACGAGCAGTACTTC CASSLSKGERSYEQYF - - TRBJ2-7 TRBV7-3
TGTGCCAGCAGCTTAGCGAGGACTGGTAATGAGCAGTTCTTC CASSLARTGNEQFF - - TRBJ2-1 TRBV7-9
TGTGCCTGGAGTTCCCGGGGTGAGCAGTTCTTC CAWSSRGEQFF - - TRBJ2-1 TRBV30
TGTGCCAGCAGTTTGGTCGGGAACACTGAAGCTTTCTTT CASSLVGNTEAFF - few TRBJ1-1 TRBV6-2/TRBV6-3
TGTGCCAGTAGAGTCAGGGGTACTTCTCAGACCCAGTACTTC CASRVRGTSQTQYF - - TRBJ2-5 TRBV19
TGTGCCAGCAGCCGACCCACTGACAGGGACGAGCAGTACTTC CASSRPTDRDEQYF TRBD1 - TRBJ2-7 TRBV5-4
TGCAGCGCCAAGGGACAGGGGCCCTACGAGCAGTACTTC CSAKGQGPYEQYF TRBD1 - TRBJ2-7 TRBV29-1
TGTGCCAGCTCGGAAAAAGAGGGCACTGAAGCTTTCTTT CASSEKEGTEAFF - - TRBJ1-1 TRBV18
TGTGCCAGCAGCTTGAGCCCCCGGGAGCCCCAGCATTTT CASSLSPREPQHF - few TRBJ1-5 TRBV5-4
TGTGCCAGCAGCTTACCCGGGACAGCGAACTTT CASSLPGTANF TRBD1 - TRBJ2-3 TRBV7-2
TGTGCCAGCAGTGACGGCAGCAATCAGCCCCAGCATTTT CASSDGSNQPQHF - - TRBJ1-5 TRBV6-4
TGTGCCAGCTCACCAACGACCGGGACTAGCGCTCACAATGAGCAGTTCTTC CASSPTTGTSAHNEQFF TRBD2 - TRBJ2-1 TRBV18
TGTGCCAGTAAGGCGGGCGTAAATGGCTACACCTTC CASKAGVNGYTF - - TRBJ1-2 TRBV19
TGTGCCAGCAGCTTAGATAGGAGGAGGGGACCCTCTGGAAACACCATATATTTT CASSLDRRRGPSGNTIYF - once TRBJ1-3 TRBV7-9
TGCGCCAGCAGCTTTCTAGCGGGAGTTAATAATGAGCAGTTCTTC CASSFLAGVNNEQFF TRBD2 - TRBJ2-1 TRBV5-1
TGTGCCAGCAGTTACTCCCAGGGGATTTCTAACTATGGCTACACCTTC CASSYSQGISNYGYTF - few TRBJ1-2 TRBV6-5
TGTGCCACCAGCAGAGATCTTGGGGGGATGGCAACTAATGAAAAACTGTTTTTT CATSRDLGGMATNEKLFF - - TRBJ1-4 TRBV15
TGTGCCAGCAGCTCCCGACGGGACAGGGGGGTGGGCGGCTACACCTTC CASSSRRDRGVGGYTF TRBD1 - TRBJ1-2 TRBV7-2
TGTGCCAGCGTCCACGAGGGATTAACTATGAACACTGAAGCTTTCTTT CASVHEGLTMNTEAFF - - TRBJ1-1 TRBV11-3
TGCGCCAGCAGTGAGTCGGAGGGGAACTACGAGCAGTACTTC CASSESEGNYEQYF - - TRBJ2-7 TRBV10-1
TGTGCCAGCAGTGGCCCAAGGGATGGGACTAGCGGGAGGGCCCTAGATACGCAGTATTTT CASSGPRDGTSGRALDTQYF TRBD2 - TRBJ2-3 TRBV6-1
TGTGCCAGCAGCTTAGCGCTCGGCGGCGGGAACACTGAAGCTTTCTTT CASSLALGGGNTEAFF - - TRBJ1-1 TRBV7-6
TGTGCCAGCAGCTTAAATGTGGGAGGGCCAGAAGAGACCCAGTACTTC CASSLNVGGPEETQYF TRBD2 - TRBJ2-5 TRBV7-9
TGTGCCAGCAGTGAATTGGGACAGCCTAACACCGGGGAGCTGTTTTTT CASSELGQPNTGELFF TRBD1 - TRBJ2-2 TRBV25-1
TGTGCCAGCTCACCATTACTAGCGTTCACAGATACGCAGTATTTT CASSPLLAFTDTQYF TRBD2 - TRBJ2-3 TRBV18
TGTGCCAGTAGTATGTCAGGGGGCGATTCAGTTGGAGCTTTCTTT CASSMSGGDSVGAFF TRBD1 - TRBJ1-1 TRBV19
TGTGCCAGTATGGGCAGTATTTTCACTGAAGCTTTCTTT CASMGSIFTEAFF - - TRBJ1-1 TRBV6-5
TGTGCCAGCAGCTCAACTAGCACCGGGGAGCTGTTTTTT CASSSTSTGELFF - - TRBJ2-2 TRBV12-3/TRBV12-4
TGTGCCAGCAGTTTTGGCCAGGGGATCTTTAATGAAAAACTGTTTTTT CASSFGQGIFNEKLFF - - TRBJ1-4 TRBV27
TGCGCCAGCAGCTCGGACTTCGGGGGGCGCTTCCTATCTGGGGCCAACGTCCTGACTTTC CASSSDFGGRFLSGANVLTF - - TRBJ2-6 TRBV5-1
TGTGCCAGCACCGGACTAGTAGAGACCCAGTACTTC CASTGLVETQYF TRBD2 - TRBJ2-5 TRBV2
TGTGCCACCAGTGACCCGACCAGGGGCGCTAACTATGGCTACACCTTC CATSDPTRGANYGYTF - - TRBJ1-2 TRBV24-1
TGTGCCAGCAGCCAAGGTTACGGGTCTTACGAGCAGTACTTC CASSQGYGSYEQYF - - TRBJ2-7 TRBV3-1/TRBV3-2
TGCAGCGTTAGGACAGCCACCTACGAGCAGTACTTC CSVRTATYEQYF - - TRBJ2-7 TRBV29-1
TGTGCCAGCAAGACGGCTAGCGGGTTTCGTCCCCAGTTCTTC CASKTASGFRPQFF TRBD2 - TRBJ2-1 TRBV19
TGTGCCAGCAGTGAAGTCCGGGGGAACACTGAAGCTTTCTTT CASSEVRGNTEAFF - few TRBJ1-1 TRBV2
TGTGCCAGCAGCTTAAGTGGGGACAGTGCCTACGAGCAGTACTTC CASSLSGDSAYEQYF TRBD1 - TRBJ2-7 TRBV7-9
TGTGCCAGCAGCTTAGGAGGGGGGACTAGCGGGAGCAGGTCCTACGAGCAGTACTTC CASSLGGGTSGSRSYEQYF TRBD2 - TRBJ2-7 TRBV7-9